The sequence of this TCR beta chain was determined in a study of CD8+ T cells in alopecia areata. Looking at the study overall: Treated patients took oral tofacitinib at 5 to 10 mg twice daily.

The CDR3 covers 15 residues. The germline V gene has CDR1 SGHRS and CDR2 YFSETQ. V was pared by 1 base and J by 1 base, with 11 bases between. RNA was extracted and reverse transcribed into cDNA as the sequencing template. The method was immunoSEQ multiplex PCR; TCRdb's version includes in-frame clones alone and lacks a portion of them. The table records fewer than 200,000 clones, about 60% of them present only once. About this clone itself: Its antigen is as yet unknown.

Broader study findings: Sequencing of scalp samples also captures resident alphabeta T cells of normal skin. Patients displayed less clarity in TCR sharing than mice, a finding possibly related to HLA. Scalp lesions, especially in alopecia totalis/universalis, had higher clonality than normal scalp.

The chain uses TRBV5-1 and TRBJ1-1; weak D call: TRBD1 (5 bases). The origin of this receptor is a human donor with alopecia areata. This material consisted of CD4+ T cells sorted from blood, taken at week 0. The CDR3: CASSLLDSRNTEAFF. CDR3 sequence (DNA): TGCGCCAGCAGCTTGCTCGACAGTCGGAACACTGAAGCTTTCTTT.